This T cell receptor beta chain appears in the sequencing data of a study of identifying expanded T cells in peripheral blood. The study, taken as a whole, reports: Over approximately two and four weeks, about 15 and 18 clones changed, versus around 1.3 between replicates. Clone count variance between roughly 2-week samples rose with total template count.

No infections or other immune events were documented during collection. The CDR3 is 14 amino acids. The V and J ends lost 3 bases and 4 bases respectively, with 12 bases between them. CDR1 and CDR2 from the germline V gene are KGHSH and LQKENI. Data came from immunoSEQ multiplex PCR; TCRdb stores just in-frame clones and leaves some out. The table shows around 100,000 clones, with 70% to 90% occurring only once. For this clone: Its cognate antigen is unknown.

The receptor was isolated from a person between 18 and 69 years old in good health. The sequencing sample was made of blood. The chain carries TRBV18 and TRBJ1-2; D is perhaps TRBD1 (6 bases). This chain's CDR3 is CASSPPTGSYGYTF. CDR3 coding DNA: TGTGCCAGCTCACCTCCTACAGGGTCCTATGGCTACACCTTC.